The T cell receptor (beta chain) under discussion was sequenced for a study of STAT3 mutations in large granular lymphocyte leukemia. For this clone: Its antigen is currently unknown.

The CDR3 is made up of 14 amino acids. V lost 0 bases, J lost 6 bases, and 11 bases lay in between. Germline assignment: CDR1 LGHNA and CDR2 YNFKEQ. General study findings and limits: TCR clonotype switching after therapy occurred in about 30% of the 18 patients. At least one immunodominant TCR beta clonotype appeared in every T-cell large granular lymphocyte leukemia patient.

Data came from immunoSEQ multiplex PCR; TCRdb stores just in-frame clones and leaves some out. The sample has some 4,000 clones, 82% seen once. The J gene is TRBJ2-5, the V gene TRBV4-2; D is unclear. Sequenced material: peripheral blood mononuclear cells. The receptor was isolated from a boy aged 5-17 years with T-cell large granular lymphocyte leukemia. Some clones in this sample may be carry-over from other donors' samples. The CDR3 reads CASSQEGSTKTQYF. The CDR3 nucleotides are TGTGCCAGCAGCCAAGAGGGTAGCACGAAGACCCAGTACTTC.